Detailed here is one T cell receptor (beta chain). Its antigen is undetermined. This sample is drawn from a study of T cell responses to AZD1222 COVID-19 vaccine. Study outcomes and limitations: Two doses of AZD1222 preceded a rise in Spike-specific TCR breadth and depth.

TCRdb's copy holds only in-frame clones and misses some; the assay was immunoSEQ multiplex PCR. This sample has 120,000 to 150,000 clones, with around 88% found just once. V lost 5 bases to trimming and J lost 1 base, with 10 bases between them. Looked up from germline, CDR1 is SGHNT and CDR2 is YYREEE (reference sequence). The CDR3 has 13 residues. The chain employs TRBV5-4 and TRBJ2-7, with D hard to call. Material: peripheral blood, obtained on day 0 of MenACWY control vaccination. This TCR was sampled from an adult in good health. This chain's CDR3 is CASSVTPSYEQYF. Here the CDR3 DNA reads TGTGCCAGCAGTGTGACACCTTCCTACGAGCAGTACTTC.